The clone carrying this T cell receptor (beta chain) was picked up a small number of times. Here immunoSEQ multiplex PCR was the method, and the copy in TCRdb shows in-frame clones only, minus some. The sample has 200,000 to 300,000 clones; around 90% are singletons. The source of the sample is a study of blood T cell repertoires in COVID-19. Sequenced input: peripheral blood. The receptor's source is a man younger than 35 with active or convalescent COVID-19.

In DNA form, the CDR3 reads TGCGCCAGCAGCCGAGAAGGGCGGGGTGAAAAACTGTTTTTT. Amino acids: CASSREGRGEKLFF. The chain employs TRBV5-1 and TRBJ1-4; D gene unclear. Per germline, CDR1 SGHRS and CDR2 YFSETQ. The V end was cut by 4 bases, the J end by 7 bases, with 14 bases between. The CDR3 has 14 residues. The whole variable domain, filled in from reference TRBV5-1 and TRBJ1-4, reads KAGVTQTPRYLIKTRGQQVTLSCSPISGHRSVSWYQQTPGQGLQFLFEYFSETQRNKGNFPGRFSGRQFSNSRSEMNVSTLELGDSALYLCASSREGRGEKLFFGSGTQLSVL.